The next 21 T cell receptor beta chains were all read from a single sample in a study of blood T cell repertoires in COVID-19 (dated by TCRdb to the early 2020s). Library preparation was by the immunoSEQ multiplex PCR assay. TCRdb provides this immuneACCESS table in a form limited to in-frame rearrangements. Some clones are lacking; in checked studies, under half of them reflect an unresolved V gene, and why the rest are absent is not known. In this sample the table shows approximately 150,000 clones, 70% to 90% of which occur a single time. The top ten clonotypes cover 3% to 3.5% of the sample. Material for sequencing was PBMCs or T cells enriched from blood (not recorded which). The source is a woman between 50 and 59 years old with acute COVID-19.

This clone was recorded only once. This sequence joins TRBV20-1 and TRBJ1-5; no clear D gene. CDR1 and CDR2 (germline): DFQATT, SNEGSKA (reference sequence). With 3 bases removed from V and 3 bases from J, the gap between germline ends came to 12 bases. This CDR3 has 14 amino acids. CDR3 protein: CSASPTGDNQPQHF. In nucleotides, the CDR3 is TGCAGTGCTAGTCCAACCGGGGACAATCAGCCCCAGCATTTT.

There are a few counts of this clone. The V and J genes are TRBV2 and TRBJ2-2; tentative D call: TRBD1 (6 bases). This CDR3 is built from 15 residues. Germline-derived CDR1 and CDR2 are SNHLY and FYNNEI. Deletions cut 11 bases from V and 7 bases from J, with 23 bases between. CDR3 protein: CAFRDTAILVGELFF. The CDR3 coding sequence is TGTGCCTTCCGGGACACGGCAATTTTGGTCGGGGAGCTGTTTTTT.

This chain links TRBV6-1 with TRBJ2-7; TRBD2 agrees at 7 bases. The CDR3 loop spans 14 amino acids. Trimming removed 1 base from V and 1 base from J; junction bases left unmatched: 1. Looked up from germline, CDR1 is MNHNS and CDR2 is SASEGT. The DNA for the CDR3 is TGTGCCAGCAGTGAAGGGGGACTATCCTACGAGCAGTACTTC. Translation gives CASSEGGLSYEQYF.

The chain carries TRBV7-9 and TRBJ2-2; no definite D call. The CDR3 length is 12 residues. CDR1 is SEHNR, CDR2 FQNEAQ, per germline (reference sequence). Between the trimmed V and J ends, which lost 2 bases and 7 bases, there was a span of 5 bases. The CDR3 loop reads CASSLSRGELFF. The CDR3 coding sequence is TGTGCCAGCAGCTTAAGCCGCGGGGAGCTGTTTTTT.

The V gene is TRBV28, the J gene TRBJ2-5, with D hard to call. CDR1 is MDHEN and CDR2 is SYDVKM in the germline V gene. CDR3 size: 12 residues. The V end lost 7 bases, the J end lost 4 bases, and 10 bases lay between the germline ends. For the CDR3, the DNA is TGTGCCAGCACCCAGGCAACAGAGACCCAGTACTTC. It encodes CASTQATETQYF.

The chain employs TRBV19 and TRBJ2-7; tentative D call: TRBD2 (5 bases). From germline, CDR1 is LNHDA and CDR2 SQIVND (reference sequence). V was cut by 5 bases and J by 3 bases, with 8 bases left in between. The CDR3 contains 12 residues. CDR3 coding DNA: TGTGCCAGTAGTGGACTCGGCTACGAGCAGTACTTC. Translating it yields CASSGLGYEQYF.

The V gene is TRBV4-3, the J gene TRBJ1-4, with a tentative D call TRBD1 (6 bases). CDR3 size: 17 residues. Germline CDR1 LGHNA, CDR2 YSLEER. The V gene lost 0 bases and the J gene lost 2 bases, with 13 bases spanning the gap. CDR3 protein: CASSQDPRTDTNEKLFF. The CDR3 bases are TGCGCCAGCAGCCAAGACCCGAGGACAGATACTAATGAAAAACTGTTTTTT.

This clone has more than one count but fewer than ten. The chain carries TRBV6-2 or TRBV6-3 and TRBJ2-1; tentatively, D is TRBD2 (5 bases). This CDR3 spans 15 amino acids. Germline CDR1 reads MNHEY; CDR2 reads SVGEGT. V lost 2 bases to trimming and J lost 10 bases, with 18 bases between them. The CDR3 protein is CASSYDVGAMEEQFF. The CDR3, as DNA: TGTGCCAGCAGTTACGACGTGGGAGCGATGGAAGAGCAGTTCTTC.

This clone showed up just once. This chain connects TRBV18 to TRBJ2-6; 10 nucleotides line up with TRBD1. The CDR3 has 17 amino acids. V dropped 7 bases and J dropped 2; count of bases not matched to a gene: 8. Germline values: CDR1 KGHSH, CDR2 LQKENI. The CDR3 DNA follows: TGTGCCAGCTTGCCGGGACAGGGGAAAACTGGGGCCAACGTCCTGACTTTC. It specifies CASLPGQGKTGANVLTF.

This sequence joins TRBV2 and TRBJ1-5; possibly TRBD1 for D (5 bases). The CDR3 is 15 amino acids. Looked up from germline, CDR1 is SNHLY and CDR2 is FYNNEI. V was pared by 3 bases and J by 0 bases, with 9 bases between. CDR3 sequence reads: CASSDTGVSNQPQHF. The CDR3 bases are TGTGCCAGCAGTGACACGGGGGTTAGCAATCAGCCCCAGCATTTT.

The genes are TRBV27 and TRBJ2-2; D not resolved. Germline CDR1 MNHEY, CDR2 SMNVEV (reference sequence). The V gene lost 4 bases and the J gene lost 1 base, with 4 bases spanning the gap. The CDR3 consists of 13 residues. Written as DNA, the CDR3 is TGTGCCAGCAGTTCCGGGAACACCGGGGAGCTGTTTTTT. Its translation: CASSSGNTGELFF.

This CDR3 reads CASSSTTGTTLRGSPLHF. In DNA, the CDR3 is TGCGCCAGCAGCTCAACGACAGGGACCACCTTAAGGGGTTCACCCCTCCACTTT. The V and J genes are TRBV5-1 and TRBJ1-6; the match to TRBD1 covers 7 bases. V was pared by 3 bases and J by 9 bases, with 18 bases of the junction left unmatched. The V gene's germline CDR1 is SGHRS and CDR2 YFSETQ. The CDR3 has 18 amino acids.

The chain couples TRBV30 to TRBJ2-7; 13 nucleotides match TRBD2. The CDR3 covers 19 residues. The germline CDR1 and CDR2 sequences are GTSNPN and SVGIG (reference sequence). Trimming removed 1 base from V and 3 bases from J; junction bases left unmatched: 15. For the CDR3, the DNA is TGTGCCTGGAGTGATCGTAAACTAGCGGGAGGGCCTGTAATCTACGAGCAGTACTTC. This sequence encodes CAWSDRKLAGGPVIYEQYF.

A word on this clone: This specimen includes other DNA sequences encoding the same CDR3. V is TRBV5-1 and J is TRBJ2-7; D may be TRBD2 (5 bases). The CDR3 runs 13 residues. The V end lost 4 bases, the J end lost 6 bases, and 14 bases lay between the germline ends. The germline V gene encodes CDR1 SGHRS and CDR2 YFSETQ. The CDR3 loop reads CASSLGESGEQYF. The CDR3, as DNA: TGCGCCAGCAGCCTCGGGGAATCCGGCGAGCAGTACTTC.

The V gene is TRBV21-1, the J gene TRBJ2-7; the table's TRBD2 call for D was not verified on the DNA. TRBV21-1 is designated a pseudogene. The CDR3 runs to 16 residues. CDR3 nucleotides: TGTGCCAGCAGCAAAGAACGGGTCTTCCGGTCCTACGAGCAGTACTTC. Residues: CASSKERVFRSYEQYF.

The rearrangement joins TRBV4-3 to TRBJ1-2; D unresolved. Per germline, CDR1 LGHNA and CDR2 YSLEER. V was clipped by 0 bases and J by 4 bases, with 18 bases between them. CDR3 size: 17 residues. The CDR3 DNA sequence: TGCGCCAGCAGCCAAGATCACCGAGTTAGCGTATCCTATGGCTACACCTTC. Translating gives CASSQDHRVSVSYGYTF.

The V gene is TRBV15, the J gene TRBJ1-1; D not certain. CDR1 and CDR2 (germline): LNHNV, YYDKDF (reference sequence). V dropped 3 bases and J dropped 3 bases, with 14 bases sitting between them. The CDR3 totals 15 residues. For the CDR3, the DNA is TGTGCCACCAGCAGGGCGTCGTTCGGGGACACTGAAGCTTTCTTT. Protein sequence: CATSRASFGDTEAFF.

The rearrangement joins TRBV6-2 or TRBV6-3 to TRBJ1-5, with D perhaps matching TRBD1 (5 bases). Looked up from germline, CDR1 is MNHEY and CDR2 is SVGEGT. Between the trimmed V and J ends, which lost 0 bases and 6 bases, there was a span of 12 bases. This CDR3 is 15 amino acids long. DNA of the CDR3: TGTGCCAGCAGTTACTCGAAGTCAGGGCTTCAGCCCCAGCATTTT. Amino acid sequence: CASSYSKSGLQPQHF.

CDR3 DNA: TGTGCCAGCAGTGCGGGAGCGGGTGGGCAGTTCTTC. Its translation is CASSAGAGGQFF. The genes are TRBV2 and TRBJ2-1; TRBD2 might be the D (6 bases). The CDR3 extends over 12 amino acids. V was cut by 4 bases and J by 12 bases, with 13 bases left in between. The germline V gene encodes CDR1 SNHLY and CDR2 FYNNEI.

V and J are TRBV24-1 and TRBJ2-7, with a tentative D call TRBD1 (5 bases). The CDR3 has 12 amino acids. V was clipped by 1 base and J by 5 bases, with 5 bases between them. From germline, CDR1 is KGHDR and CDR2 SFDVKD. The CDR3 DNA reads as TGTGCCACCAGTGATTTCAGGGACGAGCAGTACTTC. It codes for CATSDFRDEQYF.

J is TRBJ1-1 and V is TRBV4-2; D is perhaps TRBD1 (5 bases). CDR3 length: 15 residues. Germline assignment: CDR1 LGHNA and CDR2 YNFKEQ. Trimming shortened V by 3 bases and J by 3 bases, and 14 bases separated the two germline ends. The CDR3, as DNA: TGTGCCAGCAGCCAGCTCGACAGTTCCGACACTGAAGCTTTCTTT. Translation gives CASSQLDSSDTEAFF.